The 3 T cell receptor beta chains below were found in one sample sequenced in a study of cytomegalovirus exposure and HLA in healthy donors. The study ran its PCR with 60 Vbeta and 13 Jbeta primers. Here immunoSEQ multiplex PCR was the method, and the copy in TCRdb shows in-frame clones only, minus some. Counted here are approximately 190,000 clones, roughly four fifths occurring once; the ten biggest clones make up 6% to 8%. Source material: PBMCs. The receptors here all came from a woman aged 45-59 years in good health and CMV-seropositive.

The table lists this clone with a few counts. V is TRBV19 and J is TRBJ1-5; TRBD1 matches at 7 bases. Germline V gene sequence: CDR1 LNHDA, CDR2 SQIVND (reference sequence). The CDR3 is 15 residues long. V trimming: 4 bases; J trimming: 3 bases; junction bases outside the gene matches: 6. CDR3 residues: CASSTQTGINQPQHF. The CDR3 coding sequence is TGTGCCAGTAGTACCCAGACAGGGATCAATCAGCCCCAGCATTTT.

The V gene is TRBV5-4, the J gene TRBJ2-1, with D possibly matching TRBD2 (5 bases). Between the trimmed V and J ends, which lost 0 bases and 2 bases, there was a span of 9 bases. Per the germline V gene, CDR1 is SGHNT and CDR2 is YYREEE (reference sequence). The length of the CDR3 is 15 residues. CDR3: CASSLGGVAYNEQFF. Here the CDR3 DNA reads TGTGCCAGCAGCTTGGGGGGAGTGGCCTACAATGAGCAGTTCTTC.

The J gene is TRBJ2-4, the V gene TRBV6-5, with D tentatively TRBD1 (5 bases). This CDR3 contains 14 residues. V lost 1 base to trimming and J lost 8 bases, with 12 bases between them. Germline values: CDR1 MNHEY, CDR2 SVGAGI. CDR3 protein: CASSYLAGIYIQYF. CDR3 nucleotides: TGTGCCAGCAGTTACTTGGCAGGGATATACATTCAGTACTTC.